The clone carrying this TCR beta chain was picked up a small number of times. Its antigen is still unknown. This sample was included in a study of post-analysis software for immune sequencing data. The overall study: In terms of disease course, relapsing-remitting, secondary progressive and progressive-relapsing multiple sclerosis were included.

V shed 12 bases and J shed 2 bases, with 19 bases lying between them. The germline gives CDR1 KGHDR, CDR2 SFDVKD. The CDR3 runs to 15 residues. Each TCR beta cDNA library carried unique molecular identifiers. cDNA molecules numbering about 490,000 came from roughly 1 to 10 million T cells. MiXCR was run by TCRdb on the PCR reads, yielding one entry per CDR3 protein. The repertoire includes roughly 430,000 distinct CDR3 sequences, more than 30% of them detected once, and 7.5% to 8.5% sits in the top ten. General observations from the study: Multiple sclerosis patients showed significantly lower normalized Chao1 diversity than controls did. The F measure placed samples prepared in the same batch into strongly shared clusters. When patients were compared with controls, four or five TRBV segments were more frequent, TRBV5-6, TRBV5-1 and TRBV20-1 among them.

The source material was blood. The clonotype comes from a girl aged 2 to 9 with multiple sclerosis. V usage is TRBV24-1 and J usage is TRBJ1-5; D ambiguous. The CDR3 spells CAARPGFEGNQPQHF. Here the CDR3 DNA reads TGTGCCGCCCGACCCGGTTTTGAGGGCAATCAGCCCCAGCATTTT.